This TCR beta chain was recovered during a study of identical twins. This clonotype was seen ten or more times. TCRdb re-derived calls from the 5' RACE reads in MiXCR, one entry per CDR3 protein. This table has nearly 900,000 distinct CDR3 sequences, over 9% appearing once. This sample was also put to use in a study of yellow fever vaccine responses in identical twins.

The source material was PBMCs. This TCR was recovered from a woman younger than 35 in good health.

CDR3: CAIRKTKGTGVLSGYTDTQYF. The CDR3 nucleotides are TGTGCCATCAGGAAGACAAAGGGGACAGGTGTGCTGTCCGGTTACACAGATACGCAGTATTTT. This chain joins TRBV10-3 and TRBJ2-3, with 8 nucleotides matching TRBD1. The junction had 25 bases not matched to a gene; V was cut back by 6 bases and J by 2 bases. CDR3 length: 21 amino acids. The germline V gene has CDR1 ENHRY and CDR2 SYGVKD.